This TCR beta chain stems from a study of T cells in Graves' hyperthyroidism and ophthalmopathy. There were TCR beta CDR3 regions amplified from RNA transcripts. Carried out on the TCR CDR3, a first-round RT-PCR used the HTBI primer set. TCRdb called the multiplex PCR reads again in MiXCR, with one record for every CDR3 protein. The sample has roughly 720,000 distinct CDR3 sequences; 17% are singletons. Uncontrolled infection, other autoimmune disease, pregnancy or lactation excluded patients. Germline CDR1 is LNHDA and CDR2 is SQIVND (reference sequence). After removal of 2 bases from V and 9 bases from J, the junction contained 7 bases not matched to a gene. This CDR3 is 15 amino acids long. This clonotype turned up a few times.

The sample comprised blood. The rearrangement links TRBV19 to TRBJ2-1, with 10 bases aligning to TRBD2. The origin of this receptor is a man in his fifties with Graves' hyperthyroidism. The CDR3 reads CASSIKLAGESEQFF. DNA of the CDR3: TGTGCCAGTAGTATAAAGCTAGCGGGAGAGAGTGAGCAGTTCTTC.